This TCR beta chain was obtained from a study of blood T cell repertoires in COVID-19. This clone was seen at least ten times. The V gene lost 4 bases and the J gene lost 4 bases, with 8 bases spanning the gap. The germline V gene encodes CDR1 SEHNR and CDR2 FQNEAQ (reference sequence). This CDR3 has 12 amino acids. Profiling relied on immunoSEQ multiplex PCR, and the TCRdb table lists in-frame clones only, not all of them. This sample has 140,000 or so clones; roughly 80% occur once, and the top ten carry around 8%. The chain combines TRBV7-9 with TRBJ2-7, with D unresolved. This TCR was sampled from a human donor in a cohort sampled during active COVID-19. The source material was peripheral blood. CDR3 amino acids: CASSSTLYEQYF. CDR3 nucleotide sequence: TGTGCCAGCAGCTCCACTTTATACGAGCAGTACTTC.